The TCR beta chain under discussion was sequenced for a study of T cells after yellow fever vaccination. Study-level findings and limits: Boosting was followed by the reappearance of most primary-vaccination clones (roughly 96% CD4, around 86% CD8).

The CDR3 is 14 amino acids. With V trimmed by 0 bases and J by 7 bases, 5 bases remained unmatched. Per the germline V gene, CDR1 is SGHTA and CDR2 is FQGNSA. This clonotype has more than one count but fewer than ten. Its specificity is not known. TCR cDNA was made by 5'RACE template switching, adding a universal primer site and UMIs. In TCRdb, the 5' RACE reads were re-called with MiXCR into one record per CDR3 protein. The sample consists of about 260,000 distinct CDR3 sequences, approximately 13% of them appearing once. The sample was CD4+ T cells sorted from PBMCs, taken 45 days after the yellow fever booster vaccination. This chain joins TRBV7-2 and TRBJ2-5; 7 bases map to TRBD2. The receptor comes from a man younger than 45 who received the YFV17D yellow fever vaccine. The CDR3 nucleotides read TGTGCCAGCAGCTTAGCGGGAGGGCCCGTGACCCAGTACTTC. Translating gives CASSLAGGPVTQYF.